The present entry profiles one TCR beta chain with its context. Its antigen is still unknown. The data belong to a study of T cell responses to AZD1222 COVID-19 vaccine. Background on the study: Pooled in the analysis were second doses at about 4 or about 12 weeks. Study-level points and caveats: Baseline antibody screening turned up just a handful of seropositive AZD1222 recipients. The donor group comprised mostly white British people and more females; the analysis possibly underestimated clonal diversity. The study reported that nearly half of spike-specific TCRs target unmutated variant regions.

Method: immunoSEQ multiplex PCR; TCRdb's copy keeps in-frame clones and lacks some. The table includes approximately 65,000 clones, about 80% detected once. Trimming took 5 bases from V and 7 from J, leaving 15 bases between them. Germline loops: CDR1 SEHNR, CDR2 FQNEAQ (reference sequence). CDR3 length: 15 amino acids. This TCR was recovered from an adult in good health. The material was peripheral blood, obtained on day 0 of AZD1222 vaccination. The chain has TRBV7-9 and TRBJ1-6; no definite D call. CDR3 loop: CASSHEVAGNSPLHF. The CDR3 DNA reads as TGTGCCAGCAGCCACGAAGTAGCAGGAAATTCACCCCTCCACTTT. Together with reference TRBV7-9 and TRBJ1-6, the CDR3 gives the full variable domain: DTGVSQNPRHKITKRGQNVTFRCDPISEHNRLYWYRQTLGQGPEFLTYFQNEAQLEKSRLLSDRFSAERPKGSFSTLEIQRTEQGDSAMYLCASSHEVAGNSPLHFGNGTRLTVT.